This TCR beta chain was identified during a study of cytotoxic CD8 clonotypes in ibrutinib-treated CLL. The CDR3 covers 14 residues. Germline V gene data show CDR1 as LNHDA and CDR2 as SQIVND (reference sequence). Trimming removed 6 bases from V and 6 bases from J; junction bases left unmatched: 4. The assay was immunoSEQ multiplex PCR, and TCRdb's table has in-frame clones only and misses some. The sample shows about 130,000 clones, under 90% of them seen only once. The chain couples TRBV19 to TRBJ1-6; TRBD1 aligns across 8 bases. Material: PBMCs, obtained after 24 months of ibrutinib treatment. The receptor comes from a human donor with chronic lymphocytic leukemia. The chain's CDR3 is CASSGQGGNSPLHF. DNA for the CDR3: TGTGCCAGTAGCGGACAGGGAGGTAATTCACCCCTCCACTTT. Full variable domain (outside the CDR3, taken from reference TRBV19 and TRBJ1-6): DGGITQSPKYLFRKEGQNVTLSCEQNLNHDAMYWYRQDPGQGLRLIYYSQIVNDFQKGDIAEGYSVSREKKESFPLTVTSAQKNPTAFYLCASSGQGGNSPLHFGNGTRLTVT.